Shown below are 14 T cell receptor beta chains from a single sample sequenced in a study of tumor-infiltrating lymphocytes in primary liver carcinoma. The study co-extracted DNA and RNA from about 20-30 mg of unsorted bulk tissue. The template, 450 to 650 ng total RNA, yielded TCR beta cDNA made with a constant-region primer. ARM-PCR, slightly modified, supplied the TCR beta libraries through three nested multiplex PCR rounds. Forward primers for TRBV1-TRBV30 and a C-beta reverse primer served the first two PCR rounds, at 10 cycles each. In TCRdb, the multiplex PCR reads were re-called with MiXCR into one record per CDR3 protein. The sample has fewer than 25,000 distinct CDR3 sequences, under 75% seen once. Sequencing was performed on liver tumor tissue from sampling region 1. Indicated subset: tumor region T1, superior pole. The receptors originated from a man aged 40-50 years with primary liver carcinoma and hepatitis B virus infection.

About this clonotype: A junction boundary mismatches the germline segment, possibly from a read error. The rearrangement links TRBV11-2 to TRBJ1-5, with 7 bases fitting TRBD1. Per the germline V gene, CDR1 is SGHAT and CDR2 is FQNNGV. This CDR3 is 14 amino acids long. CDR3 loop: CAGSLRGLGQPQHF. DNA for the CDR3: TGTGCCGGCAGCTTAAGGGGGCTTGGTCAACCCCAGCATTTT.

This chain links TRBV5-1 with TRBJ1-3; D gene ambiguous. The CDR3 totals 14 residues. In germline, CDR1 is SGHRS, CDR2 YFSETQ. Deletions cut 0 bases from V and 3 bases from J, with 7 bases between. The DNA of the CDR3 is TGCGCCAGCAGCTTGGGCAGCTATGGAAACACCATATATTTT. Its translation: CASSLGSYGNTIYF.

This clonotype was observed many times. J is TRBJ2-7 and V is TRBV10-3; TRBD1 matches at 9 bases. CDR1 is ENHRY and CDR2 is SYGVKD in the germline V gene. This CDR3 is 15 amino acids long. V shed 10 bases and J 1 base; nucleotides not matched to a gene: 11. The CDR3 DNA reads TGTGCCACCGCACCTAACAGGGGGCCGTCCTACGAGCAGTACTTC. Translation gives CATAPNRGPSYEQYF.

Points on this clonotype: This is likely a read error, given that the CDR3 carries no conserved phenylalanine or tryptophan at its end. No DNA is shown, since the ends of the CDR3 on it are uncertain; the CDR3 is the one TCRdb lists. The chain carries TRBV11-3 and TRBJ2-1; the table's D gene call, TRBD2, was not cross checked with the DNA. The germline CDR1 and CDR2 sequences are SGHNT and YENEEA. The CDR3 has 15 residues if both end residues are counted. The chain's CDR3 is CASSAGTRGINEQLI.

A remark on this clonotype: Mismatch with germline at one junction end may stem from a read error. V is TRBV11-3 and J is TRBJ2-1; 9 positions match TRBD2. The CDR3 is 18 residues long. CDR1 and CDR2 from the germline V gene are SGHNT and YENEEA. The CDR3: CASSLHPPGTSGFNEQLF. The CDR3 DNA sequence: TGTGCCAGCAGCTTACACCCCCCGGGAACTAGCGGGTTCAATGAGCAGCTCTTC.

Notes on this clonotype: Mismatch with germline at one junction end may stem from a read error. The J gene is TRBJ2-3, the V gene TRBV6-5; perhaps TRBD1 as D (8 bases). CDR3 length: 15 amino acids. The germline gives CDR1 MNHEY, CDR2 SVGAGI. CDR3 sequence: CASSYGQGAGDTRYF. The DNA of the CDR3 is TGTGCCAGTAGTTACGGGCAGGGGGCGGGAGATACGCGGTATTTT.

This clonotype appeared many times. This chain uses TRBV11-2 with TRBJ2-1, with a possible D match to TRBD1 (6 bases). This CDR3 is 15 amino acids long. V lost 2 bases, J lost 3 bases, and 11 bases lay in between. Germline V CDR1 and CDR2: SGHAT, FQNNGV. In DNA, the CDR3 is TGTGCCAGCAGCTTACCCGGACAGCTCTACAATGAGCAGTTCTTC. It translates to CASSLPGQLYNEQFF.

V and J are TRBV11-3 and TRBJ2-3; D remains unclear. V dropped 6 bases and J dropped 6 bases, with 16 bases sitting between them. From germline, CDR1 is SGHNT and CDR2 YENEEA. The CDR3 spans 14 residues. In DNA form, the CDR3 reads TGTGCCAGCAGTTTACGTCAAACACCTGATACGCAGTATTTT. This translates into CASSLRQTPDTQYF.

Of note for this clonotype: At one end the junction does not follow the germline gene, possibly because of a read error. V usage is TRBV6-2 or TRBV6-3 and J usage is TRBJ1-2, with 9 positions matching TRBD1. Per germline, CDR1 MNHEY and CDR2 SVGEGT. The CDR3 totals 12 residues. CDR3 sequence (DNA): TGTGTCAGCGCGGACAGGGGAAAGGGTTACACCTTC. Protein: CVSADRGKGYTF.

The chain couples TRBV29-1 to TRBJ2-1; 8 bases are a match to TRBD2. Looked up from germline, CDR1 is SQVTM and CDR2 is ANQGSEA. The CDR3 has 13 amino acids. The J segment lost 9 bases and the V segment lost 8 bases, leaving 12 bases of the junction unmatched. The CDR3 coding sequence is TGCAGCCTATCGGGACTAGGAGACAGTGAGCAGTTCTTC. This translates into CSLSGLGDSEQFF.

This clonotype came up a few times. Possible read error: a much larger clone is one base away. The J gene is TRBJ2-3, the V gene TRBV7-9; D is uncertain. The CDR3 sequence is 10 residues long. Per the germline V gene, CDR1 is SEHNR and CDR2 is FQNEAQ (reference sequence). The CDR3 protein is CTWSTDTQYF. For the CDR3, the DNA is TGTACTTGGAGCACAGATACGCAGTATTTT.

V usage is TRBV29-1 and J usage is TRBJ2-5, with D unclear. CDR3 length equals 12 residues. V was shortened by 3 bases and J by 4 bases, with 9 bases between the two germline ends. In germline, CDR1 is SQVTM, CDR2 ANQGSEA. CDR3 sequence (DNA): TGCAGCGTTGACGAGAGCCTAGAGACCCAGTACTTC. Its translation: CSVDESLETQYF.

Comments on this clonotype: Mismatch with germline at one junction end may stem from a read error. The J gene is TRBJ1-6, the V gene TRBV4-3, with unresolved D. The CDR3 runs 14 residues. Per germline, CDR1 LGHNA and CDR2 YSLEER. This CDR3 reads CTRSQYFSDSPLHF. The CDR3, as DNA: TGCACCAGAAGCCAATATTTTTCCGATTCACCCCTCCACTTT.

This chain links TRBV2 with TRBJ2-1; tentative D call: TRBD2 (6 bases). The V end lost 6 bases, the J end lost 5 bases, and 20 bases lay between the germline ends. The CDR3 is 16 amino acids. Germline CDR1 and CDR2: SNHLY and FYNNEI. This CDR3 is CASSPRGTFSDNEQFF. The CDR3 coding sequence is TGTGCCAGCAGCCCGCGCGGGACTTTCTCAGACAATGAGCAGTTCTTC.